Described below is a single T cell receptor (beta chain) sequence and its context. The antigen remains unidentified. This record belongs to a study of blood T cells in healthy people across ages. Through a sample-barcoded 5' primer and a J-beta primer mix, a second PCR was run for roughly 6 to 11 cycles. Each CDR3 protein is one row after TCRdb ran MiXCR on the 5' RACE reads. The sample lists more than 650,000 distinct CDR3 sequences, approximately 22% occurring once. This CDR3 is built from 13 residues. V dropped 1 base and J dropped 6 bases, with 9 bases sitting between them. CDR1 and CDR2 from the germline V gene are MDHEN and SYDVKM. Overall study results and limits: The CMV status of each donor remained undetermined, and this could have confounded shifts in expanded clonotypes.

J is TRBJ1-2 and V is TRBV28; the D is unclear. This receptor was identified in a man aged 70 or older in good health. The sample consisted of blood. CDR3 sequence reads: CASSLYREDGYTF. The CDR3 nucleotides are TGTGCCAGCAGTTTATACCGGGAGGATGGCTACACCTTC.